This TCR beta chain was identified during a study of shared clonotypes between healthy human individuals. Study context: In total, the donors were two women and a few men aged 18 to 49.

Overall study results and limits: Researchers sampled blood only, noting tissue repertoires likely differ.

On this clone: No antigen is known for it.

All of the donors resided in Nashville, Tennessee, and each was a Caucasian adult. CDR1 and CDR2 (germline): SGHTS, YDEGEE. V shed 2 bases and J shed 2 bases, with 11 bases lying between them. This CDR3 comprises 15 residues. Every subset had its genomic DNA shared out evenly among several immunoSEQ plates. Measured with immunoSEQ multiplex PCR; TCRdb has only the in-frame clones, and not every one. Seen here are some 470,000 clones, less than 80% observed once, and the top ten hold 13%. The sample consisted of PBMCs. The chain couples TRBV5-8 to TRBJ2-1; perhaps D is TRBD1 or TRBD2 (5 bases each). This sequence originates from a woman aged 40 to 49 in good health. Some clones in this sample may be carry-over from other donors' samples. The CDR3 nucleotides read TGTGCCAGCAGCTTAACGCAGGGAGCCTACAATGAGCAGTTCTTC. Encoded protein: CASSLTQGAYNEQFF.